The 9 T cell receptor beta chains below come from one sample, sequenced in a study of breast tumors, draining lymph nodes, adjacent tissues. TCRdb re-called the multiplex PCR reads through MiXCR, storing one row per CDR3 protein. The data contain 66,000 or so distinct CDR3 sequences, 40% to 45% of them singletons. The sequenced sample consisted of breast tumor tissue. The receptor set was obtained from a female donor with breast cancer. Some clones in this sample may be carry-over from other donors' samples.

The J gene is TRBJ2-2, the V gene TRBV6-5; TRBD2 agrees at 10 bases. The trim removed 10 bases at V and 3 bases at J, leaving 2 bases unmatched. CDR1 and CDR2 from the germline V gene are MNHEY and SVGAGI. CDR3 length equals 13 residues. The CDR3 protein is CATSGGDTGELFF. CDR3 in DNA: TGTGCCACCAGCGGGGGGGACACCGGGGAGCTGTTTTTT.

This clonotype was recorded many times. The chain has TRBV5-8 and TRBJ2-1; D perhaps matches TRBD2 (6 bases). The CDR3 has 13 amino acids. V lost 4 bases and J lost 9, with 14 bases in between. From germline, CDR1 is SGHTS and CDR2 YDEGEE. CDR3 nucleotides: TGTGCCAGCAGCGTGGGACTGCTTGGTGAGCAGTTCTTC. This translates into CASSVGLLGEQFF.

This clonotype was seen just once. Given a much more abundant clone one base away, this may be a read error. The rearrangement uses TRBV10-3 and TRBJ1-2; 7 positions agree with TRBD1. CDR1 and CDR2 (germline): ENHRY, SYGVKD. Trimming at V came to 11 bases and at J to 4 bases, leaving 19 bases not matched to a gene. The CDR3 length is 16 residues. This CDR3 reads CAGSYPGTAIVYGYTF. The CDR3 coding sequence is TGTGCCGGCAGTTACCCCGGGACAGCGATCGTCTATGGCTACACCTTC.

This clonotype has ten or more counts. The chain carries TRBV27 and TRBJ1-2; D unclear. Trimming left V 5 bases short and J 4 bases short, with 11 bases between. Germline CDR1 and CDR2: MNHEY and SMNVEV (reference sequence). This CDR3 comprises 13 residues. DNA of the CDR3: TGTGCCAGCAGTCCCCTTGGGAGCTATGGCTACACCTTC. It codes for CASSPLGSYGYTF.

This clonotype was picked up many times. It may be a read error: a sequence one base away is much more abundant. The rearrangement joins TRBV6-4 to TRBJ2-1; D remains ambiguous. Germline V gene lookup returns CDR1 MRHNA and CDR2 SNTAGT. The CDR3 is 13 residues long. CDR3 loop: CASSHSTNNEQFF. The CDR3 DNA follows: TGTGCCAGCAGTCACTCGACAAACAATGAGCAGTTCTTC.

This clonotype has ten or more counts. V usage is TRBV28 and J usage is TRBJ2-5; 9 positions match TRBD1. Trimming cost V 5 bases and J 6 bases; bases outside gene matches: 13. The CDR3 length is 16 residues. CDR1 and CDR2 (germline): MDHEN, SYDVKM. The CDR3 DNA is TGTGCCAGCAGTCTCCGCGTCGGACAGGGGTGGAAGACCCAGTACTTC. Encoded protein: CASSLRVGQGWKTQYF.

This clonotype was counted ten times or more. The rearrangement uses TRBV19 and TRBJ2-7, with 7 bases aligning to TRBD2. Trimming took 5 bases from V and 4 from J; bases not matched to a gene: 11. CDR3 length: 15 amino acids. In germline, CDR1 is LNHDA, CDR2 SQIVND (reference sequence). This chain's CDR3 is CASSPTLLGGYEQYF. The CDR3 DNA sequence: TGTGCCAGTAGTCCAACCTTACTCGGGGGGTACGAGCAGTACTTC.

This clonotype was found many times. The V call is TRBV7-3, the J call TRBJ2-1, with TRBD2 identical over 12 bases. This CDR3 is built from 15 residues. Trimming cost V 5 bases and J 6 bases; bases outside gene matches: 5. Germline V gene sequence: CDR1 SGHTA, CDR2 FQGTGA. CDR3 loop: CASSPLAGGSNEQFF. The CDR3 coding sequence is TGTGCCAGCAGCCCCCTAGCGGGGGGGTCCAATGAGCAGTTCTTC.

CDR3 coding DNA: TGTGCCATCCGATCGGACTACTCCTACAATGAAAAACTGTTTTTT. This translates into CAIRSDYSYNEKLFF. The V call is TRBV10-3, the J call TRBJ1-4; no reliable D call. The germline V and J ends were trimmed by 8 bases and 5 bases, with 18 bases remaining between them. CDR3 length: 15 residues. Looked up from germline, CDR1 is ENHRY and CDR2 is SYGVKD.